This T cell receptor (beta chain) was sequenced during a study of T cells in Graves' hyperthyroidism and ophthalmopathy. At the level of the study: Peripheral blood was acquired at first diagnosis, ahead of any therapy whatsoever.

This clonotype has a handful of counts. Template material for amplifying TCR beta CDR3 regions consisted of RNA transcripts. Researchers ran a first-round RT-PCR on the TCR CDR3 using the HTBI primer set. Via MiXCR, TCRdb re-called the multiplex PCR reads, giving one row per CDR3 protein. The table includes 500,000 to 550,000 distinct CDR3 sequences, 20% to 25% detected once. Any patient presenting with uncontrolled infection, other autoimmune disease, pregnancy or lactation was left out. Used for diagnoses were clinical symptoms, serum thyroxine and TRAb, thyroid ultrasound and orbital computed tomography. Germline CDR1 is MGHRA and CDR2 is YSYEKL. V shed 1 base and J shed 8 bases, with 14 bases lying between them. This CDR3 is 14 amino acids long.

The TCR was taken from a man aged 18-30 years with Graves' hyperthyroidism. The chain uses TRBV4-1 and TRBJ1-1; the D is unclear. The specimen sequenced was blood. CDR3: CASSQVPGPMEAFF. CDR3 nucleotide sequence: TGCGCCAGCAGCCAAGTTCCAGGCCCCATGGAAGCTTTCTTT.